These 14 T cell receptor beta chains came from one sample sequenced in a study of cytomegalovirus exposure and HLA in healthy donors (dated by TCRdb to about 2017). The receptor library was made with the immunoSEQ multiplex PCR assay. A mixture of 60 forward primers for TCR Vbeta segments and 13 reverse primers for TCR Jbeta segments was used in the multiplex PCR. The clones in this table, taken by TCRdb from immuneACCESS, are in-frame only. Not every clone is retained; where verified, under half of the shortfall comes from an unresolved V gene, and the cause of the rest is unknown. The table for this sample lists under 150,000 clones; about three quarters of them were counted only once. The ten largest clones represent around 6.8% of the sample. Sequencing used PBMCs. These receptor sequences come from a middle-aged man in good health and CMV-seropositive.

The chain is built from TRBV5-4 and TRBJ1-6, with 7 bases identical to TRBD1. J gave up 0 bases and V 2 bases, and 2 bases lay outside the gene matches. The CDR3 is made up of 16 amino acids. Per the germline V gene, CDR1 is SGHNT and CDR2 is YYREEE (reference sequence). CDR3 DNA: TGTGCCAGCAGCTTCTACAGGGGCTCCTATAATTCACCCCTCCACTTT. This sequence encodes CASSFYRGSYNSPLHF.

J is TRBJ1-1 and V is TRBV5-1, with a tentative D call TRBD1 (5 bases). CDR1 is SGHRS and CDR2 is YFSETQ in the germline V gene. The CDR3 totals 13 residues. Trimming left V 0 bases short and J 8 bases short, with 11 bases between. CDR3 residues: CASSLGGAREAFF. As DNA, the CDR3 is TGCGCCAGCAGCTTGGGCGGGGCGCGGGAAGCTTTCTTT.

J is TRBJ2-3 and V is TRBV5-1; tentative D call: TRBD2 (8 bases). Germline-derived CDR1 and CDR2 are SGHRS and YFSETQ. The CDR3 covers 19 residues. Trimming shortened V by 4 bases and J by 2 bases, and 26 bases separated the two germline ends. The CDR3 protein is CASSHPFRGGLDATDTQYF. The CDR3 coding sequence is TGCGCCAGCAGCCACCCCTTCAGGGGGGGACTAGATGCCACAGATACGCAGTATTTT.

The rearrangement joins TRBV2 to TRBJ1-3, with a tentative D call TRBD1 (5 bases). Trimming shortened V by 4 bases and J by 4 bases, and 11 bases separated the two germline ends. Looked up from germline, CDR1 is SNHLY and CDR2 is FYNNEI. This CDR3 has 14 amino acids. CDR3 region: CASSGYQGGNTIYF. The CDR3 DNA reads TGTGCCAGCAGTGGGTACCAGGGAGGAAACACCATATATTTT. Looking up the rest from reference TRBV2 and TRBJ1-3 gives the full variable domain: EPEVTQTPSHQVTQMGQEVILRCVPISNHLYFYWYRQILGQKVEFLVSFYNNEISEKSEIFDDQFSVERPDGSNFTLKIRSTKLEDSAMYFCASSGYQGGNTIYFGEGSWLTVV.

This clone has just one count. DNA of the CDR3: TGCGCCAGCAGTCCAACAGGGTGGAATCAGCCCCAGCATTTT. This translates into CASSPTGWNQPQHF. The rearrangement uses TRBV10-2 and TRBJ1-5; D perhaps matches TRBD1 (6 bases). Germline V gives CDR1 WSHSY, CDR2 SAAADI. This CDR3 is 14 amino acids long. The V end lost 5 bases, the J end lost 4 bases, and 12 bases lay between the germline ends.

J is TRBJ2-1 and V is TRBV28; a possible D gene is TRBD2 (5 bases). Germline CDR1 MDHEN, CDR2 SYDVKM. The CDR3 sequence is 15 residues long. Deletions cut 6 bases from V and 5 bases from J, with 17 bases between. The CDR3 loop reads CASRGWGSGNNEQFF. Written as DNA, the CDR3 is TGTGCCAGCAGGGGATGGGGTTCGGGGAACAATGAGCAGTTCTTC.

This clone appeared once. This chain links TRBV7-3 with TRBJ1-4, with TRBD1 as a possible D gene (6 bases). Germline loops: CDR1 SGHTA, CDR2 FQGTGA. V lost 0 bases to trimming and J lost 7 bases, with 24 bases between them. This CDR3 region has 19 residues. CDR3 sequence (DNA): TGTGCCAGCAGCTTAACTGTCAGGGGCAGGCAGTTGCTCCGTGAAAAACTGTTTTTT. Translating gives CASSLTVRGRQLLREKLFF.

J is TRBJ1-4 and V is TRBV4-1, with TRBD1 matching over 8 bases. The CDR3 contains 14 residues. Per germline, CDR1 MGHRA and CDR2 YSYEKL. V dropped 8 bases and J dropped 3; count of bases not matched to a gene: 5. CDR3 sequence: CASGQGNPNEKLFF. CDR3 DNA sequence: TGCGCCAGCGGACAGGGTAATCCTAATGAAAAACTGTTTTTT.

The sample holds a few counts of this clone. The gene calls are TRBV5-4 and TRBJ1-1; 7 nucleotides agree with TRBD1. The CDR3 contains 17 residues. V lost 4 bases and J lost 1; bases outside the gene matches: 13. In germline, CDR1 is SGHNT, CDR2 YYREEE (reference sequence). The CDR3 DNA reads as TGTGCCAGCAGCCGGGGGTCAAGGGGGCTGACGAACACTGAAGCTTTCTTT. It is translated as CASSRGSRGLTNTEAFF.

This clone was seen only once. The genes are TRBV2 and TRBJ1-5, with 8 bases that match TRBD1. This CDR3 has 15 amino acids. Germline loops: CDR1 SNHLY, CDR2 FYNNEI. With 6 bases clipped from V and 9 bases from J, the junction kept 13 bases outside the gene matches. The CDR3 loop reads CASRAGTGYFGPQHF. For the CDR3, the DNA is TGTGCCAGCAGAGCTGGGACAGGATACTTCGGGCCCCAGCATTTT.

The V and J genes are TRBV27 and TRBJ2-3, with a possible D match to TRBD1 (6 bases). V was shortened by 2 bases and J by 5 bases, with 11 bases between the two germline ends. The V gene's germline CDR1 is MNHEY and CDR2 SMNVEV (reference sequence). CDR3 size: 14 residues. Here the CDR3 DNA reads TGTGCCAGCAGTTTACGGACAGTCAAAGATACGCAGTATTTT. Its protein product is CASSLRTVKDTQYF.

The chain combines TRBV5-1 with TRBJ1-6; 8 bases are shared with TRBD1. Germline V CDR1 and CDR2: SGHRS, YFSETQ. This CDR3 comprises 15 residues. V lost 3 bases to trimming and J lost 7 bases; unmatched junction nucleotides: 6. The DNA of the CDR3 is TGCGCCAGCAGCTCCGGGACAGGTGGGAATTCACCCCTCCACTTT. Protein sequence: CASSSGTGGNSPLHF.

The chain is built from TRBV4-2 and TRBJ1-1; D remains unclear. Trimming stripped 3 bases from V and 6 bases from J, with 14 bases between. Germline V gives CDR1 LGHNA, CDR2 YNFKEQ. The CDR3 loop spans 14 amino acids. In nucleotides, the CDR3 is TGTGCCAGCAGCCATGATAGACGAGGCGCTGAAGCTTTCTTT. Protein: CASSHDRRGAEAFF.

Only a few counts were recorded for this clone. The V call is TRBV4-1, the J call TRBJ2-6; D is perhaps TRBD2 (5 bases). Trimming cost V 0 bases and J 2 bases, with 20 bases left between them. This CDR3 has 20 residues. Germline V gene lookup returns CDR1 MGHRA and CDR2 YSYEKL. CDR3 in DNA: TGCGCCAGCAGCCAAGATCCCCCGAGGGAATTCCCACCTGGGGCCAACGTCCTGACTTTC. This encodes CASSQDPPREFPPGANVLTF.